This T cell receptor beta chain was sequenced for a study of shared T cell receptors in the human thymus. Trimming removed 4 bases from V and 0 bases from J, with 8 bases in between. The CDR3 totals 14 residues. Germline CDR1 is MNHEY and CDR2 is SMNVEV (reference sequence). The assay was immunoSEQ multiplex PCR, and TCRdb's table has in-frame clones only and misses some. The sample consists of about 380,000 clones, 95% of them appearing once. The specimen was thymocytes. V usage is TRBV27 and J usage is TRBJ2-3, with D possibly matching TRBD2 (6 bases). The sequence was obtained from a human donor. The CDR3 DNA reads TGTGCCAGCAGTTGTCGGGAGAGCACAGATACGCAGTATTTT. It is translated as CASSCRESTDTQYF.